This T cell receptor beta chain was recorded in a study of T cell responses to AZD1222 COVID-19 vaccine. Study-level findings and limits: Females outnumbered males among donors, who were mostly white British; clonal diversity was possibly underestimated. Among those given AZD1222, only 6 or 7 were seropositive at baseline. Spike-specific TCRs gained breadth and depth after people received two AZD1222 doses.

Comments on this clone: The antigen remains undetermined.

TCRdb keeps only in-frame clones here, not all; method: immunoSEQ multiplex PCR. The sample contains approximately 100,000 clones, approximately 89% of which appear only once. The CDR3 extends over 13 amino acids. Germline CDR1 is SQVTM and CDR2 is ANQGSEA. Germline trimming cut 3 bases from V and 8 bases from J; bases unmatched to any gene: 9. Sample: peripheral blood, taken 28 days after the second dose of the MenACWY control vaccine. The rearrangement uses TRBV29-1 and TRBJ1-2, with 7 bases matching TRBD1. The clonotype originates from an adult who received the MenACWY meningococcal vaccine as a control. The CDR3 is CSVEGDSVRGYTF. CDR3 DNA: TGCAGCGTTGAGGGGGACAGTGTCAGGGGCTACACCTTC.